A single sample gave rise to the 19 T cell receptor beta chains below, sequenced in a study of T-cell reconstitution after alpha-beta-depleted transplantation in children (TCRdb year 2016). The library relied on PCR. For sequencing, an Illumina HiSeq 2500 was employed. To normalize quantification of the TCRbeta repertoire, the TCR libraries were built with molecular barcoding that relied on unique molecular identifiers. TCRdb reanalyzed the raw reads on its own, using fastp at Q25 for trimming and MiXCR for clone calling, and kept in-frame beta chains. Rows are combined by CDR3 protein, so each entry shows the most common genes and DNA. Here the sample has around 78,000 distinct CDR3 sequences; 7% to 8% occur a single time. 2.5% of the sample lies in the top ten. The sample in question was PBMCs from the stem cell graft donor, obtained from the stem cell graft. All receptors come from a human donor who donated a stem cell graft to a child with acute lymphoblastic leukemia.

The chain links TRBV3-1 to TRBJ2-2; 7 nucleotides match TRBD1. Losses at the gene ends were 7 bases for V and 12 bases for J; bases not matched to a gene: 29. Germline V gene data show CDR1 as LGHDT and CDR2 as YNNKEL (reference sequence). The CDR3 extends over 19 amino acids. The CDR3 DNA is TGTGCCAGCACCAAACAGCCTCTCCCCAAGACAGGGAGCGGTTTGCAGCTGTTTTTT. This codes for CASTKQPLPKTGSGLQLFF. Full variable domain (outside the CDR3, taken from reference TRBV3-1 and TRBJ2-2): DTAVSQTPKYLVTQMGNDKSIKCEQNLGHDTMYWYKQDSKKFLKIMFSYNNKELIINETVPNRFSPKSPDKAHLNLHINSLELGDSAVYFCASTKQPLPKTGSGLQLFFGEGSRLTVL.

This clonotype occurred a few times. This rearrangement joins TRBV6-1 to TRBJ1-6, with 9 bases that match TRBD1. Germline CDR1 MNHNS, CDR2 SASEGT. This CDR3 has 19 residues. The V segment lost 6 bases and the J segment 0 bases; nucleotides outside the gene matches: 12. The CDR3 spells CASSPSGTGLRSYNSPLHF. CDR3 bases: TGTGCCAGCAGCCCTTCCGGGACAGGGCTCCGCTCCTATAATTCACCCCTCCACTTT.

This clonotype was picked up many times. This sequence joins TRBV4-1 and TRBJ2-3, with D perhaps matching TRBD2 (5 bases). The CDR3 spans 14 residues. V lost 4 bases and J lost 2, with 10 bases in between. The germline CDR1 and CDR2 sequences are MGHRA and YSYEKL. The chain's CDR3 is CASSPSDFTDTQYF. The CDR3 DNA reads TGCGCCAGCAGCCCCTCGGACTTCACAGATACGCAGTATTTT.

V gene TRBV28 combines with J gene TRBJ2-7, with 9 bases that match TRBD2. Germline V gene data show CDR1 as MDHEN and CDR2 as SYDVKM. The CDR3 sequence is 15 residues long. Germline trimming cut 1 base from V and 4 bases from J; bases unmatched to any gene: 5. In DNA form, the CDR3 reads TGTGCCAGCAGTTTATCTCTAGCGGGAAGATACGAGCAGTACTTC. Protein: CASSLSLAGRYEQYF.

There are many counts of this clonotype. V usage is TRBV20-1 and J usage is TRBJ2-3, with D possibly matching TRBD2 (6 bases). Trimming left V 6 bases short and J 4 bases short, with 20 bases between. The germline CDR1 and CDR2 sequences are DFQATT and SNEGSKA (reference sequence). This CDR3 comprises 15 residues. The CDR3 nucleotides are TGCAGTGCCCAGGGACTCCGGGGGTTCTCAGATACGCAGTATTTT. Protein product: CSAQGLRGFSDTQYF.

This clonotype was detected a few times. The chain is built from TRBV4-2 and TRBJ2-1; possible D gene TRBD1, 5 bases. This CDR3 contains 13 residues. Trimming took 6 bases from V and 3 from J, leaving 9 bases between them. Germline V gene lookup returns CDR1 LGHNA and CDR2 YNFKEQ. CDR3 sequence: CASSPDSYNEQFF. The CDR3 DNA reads TGTGCCAGCAGTCCTGACAGCTACAATGAGCAGTTCTTC.

The chain recombines TRBV20-1 with TRBJ2-1; TRBD2 is a possible D gene (6 bases). Germline-derived CDR1 and CDR2 are DFQATT and SNEGSKA (reference sequence). The CDR3 is 15 amino acids. Trimming cost V 4 bases and J 5 bases, with 18 bases left between them. Here the CDR3 reads CSAITYSGTHNEQFF. CDR3 in DNA: TGCAGTGCTATCACGTATAGCGGCACCCACAATGAGCAGTTCTTC.

The rearrangement uses TRBV7-9 and TRBJ2-1, with TRBD2 matching 8 bases. This CDR3 has 15 amino acids. The trim removed 2 bases at V and 7 bases at J, leaving 7 bases unmatched. In germline, CDR1 is SEHNR, CDR2 FQNEAQ (reference sequence). CDR3 nucleotides: TGTGCCAGCAGCTTACCTGGGACTAGTATGAATGAGCAGTTCTTC. Protein: CASSLPGTSMNEQFF.

At least ten counts were recorded for this clonotype. This chain links TRBV12-3 or TRBV12-4 with TRBJ2-1, with D perhaps matching TRBD1 or TRBD2 (5 bases each). V was trimmed by 5 bases and J by 3 bases, leaving 11 bases between them. This CDR3 is 14 amino acids long. The CDR3 spells CASSPGPDYNEQFF. CDR3 bases: TGTGCCAGCAGTCCGGGACCAGACTACAATGAGCAGTTCTTC.

There are a few counts of this clonotype. The chain couples TRBV11-1 to TRBJ2-6, with 10 nucleotides matching TRBD1. Germline-derived CDR1 and CDR2 are SGHAT and FQDESV (reference sequence). The V segment lost 5 bases and the J segment 1 base; nucleotides outside the gene matches: 11. This CDR3 contains 19 residues. CDR3 residues: CASSPTGTGVTSGANVLTF. CDR3 sequence (DNA): TGTGCCAGCAGCCCAACCGGGACAGGGGTTACTTCTGGGGCCAACGTCCTGACTTTC.

This clonotype occurred many times. The rearrangement joins TRBV29-1 to TRBJ1-3, with TRBD1 identical over 7 bases. This CDR3 region has 13 residues. The V gene's germline CDR1 is SQVTM and CDR2 ANQGSEA. The junction had 3 bases not matched to a gene; V was cut back by 6 bases and J by 1 base. The CDR3 loop reads CSVGGQSGNTIYF. The CDR3 coding sequence is TGCAGCGTGGGGGGACAGTCTGGAAACACCATATATTTT.

This clonotype was counted ten times or more. The CDR3 region is CASSLGGGQGTQYF. The CDR3 DNA sequence: TGTGCCAGCAGTTTAGGGGGGGGCCAGGGTACGCAGTATTTT. The chain has TRBV12-3 or TRBV12-4 and TRBJ2-3; D perhaps matches TRBD2 (7 bases). The V gene lost 1 base and the J gene lost 8 bases, with 13 bases spanning the gap. This CDR3 spans 14 amino acids.

This sequence joins TRBV18 and TRBJ1-6; tentatively, D is TRBD1 (5 bases). The CDR3 is 14 amino acids. Deletions cut 3 bases from V and 7 bases from J, with 10 bases between. The germline CDR1 and CDR2 sequences are KGHSH and LQKENI. As DNA, the CDR3 is TGTGCCAGCTCACCGGGACTGAGGAATTCACCCCTCCACTTT. Protein sequence: CASSPGLRNSPLHF.

This clonotype was recorded many times. J is TRBJ2-1 and V is TRBV24-1; either TRBD1 or TRBD2 may fit D (5 bases each). Trimming pared 5 bases from V and 4 bases from J, leaving 11 bases between. The V gene's germline CDR1 is KGHDR and CDR2 SFDVKD. There are 14 residues in the CDR3. The CDR3 sequence: CATSAPGLYNEQFF. The DNA for the CDR3 is TGTGCCACCAGTGCCCCGGGGCTGTACAATGAGCAGTTCTTC.

This clonotype was seen at least ten times. The V and J genes are TRBV12-3 or TRBV12-4 and TRBJ1-5; D gene ambiguous. Trimming took off 3 bases at V and 4 bases at J, with 7 bases between the two ends. The CDR3 runs to 13 residues. The CDR3 is CASSFNVNQPQHF. CDR3 coding DNA: TGTGCCAGCAGTTTCAACGTGAATCAGCCCCAGCATTTT.

This clonotype appeared many times. V and J are TRBV12-3 or TRBV12-4 and TRBJ2-4, with D tentatively TRBD2 (7 bases). This CDR3 has 17 amino acids. With 6 bases removed from V and 9 bases from J, the gap between germline ends came to 27 bases. The DNA for the CDR3 is TGTGCCAGCAGGTTCTCTTCGGGGGGCCGTTCGGGTGCCATTCAGTACTTC. Its translation is CASRFSSGGRSGAIQYF.

This clonotype came up many times. J is TRBJ2-2 and V is TRBV24-1; 7 bases agree with TRBD1. Trimming cost V 4 bases and J 5 bases; bases outside gene matches: 6. This CDR3 spans 15 amino acids. Germline V CDR1 and CDR2: KGHDR, SFDVKD. CDR3 bases: TGTGCCACCAGTGACCCCGGGACAGAGACCGGGGAGCTGTTTTTT. This translates into CATSDPGTETGELFF.

This clonotype occurred many times. The chain combines TRBV7-9 with TRBJ2-3; D may be TRBD1 (6 bases). The CDR3 has 16 amino acids. Per the germline V gene, CDR1 is SEHNR and CDR2 is FQNEAQ (reference sequence). V gave up 2 bases and J gave up 1 base, with 13 bases separating them. The CDR3 bases are TGTGCCAGCAGCTTACGCCCAGGGGCGGGCACAGATACGCAGTATTTT. Protein sequence: CASSLRPGAGTDTQYF.

This clonotype was picked up many times. This sequence joins TRBV6-2 or TRBV6-3 and TRBJ2-3, with D perhaps matching TRBD2 (6 bases). Trimming cost V 6 bases and J 3 bases, with 10 bases left between them. CDR1 and CDR2 (germline): MNHEY, SVGEGT. CDR3 length equals 13 residues. The CDR3 loop reads CASRPGTTDTQYF. The CDR3 coding sequence is TGTGCCAGCAGACCCGGGACTACAGATACGCAGTATTTT.